Listed here are 5 T cell receptor beta chains from one sample, sequenced in a study of shared clonotypes between healthy human individuals. Data came from immunoSEQ multiplex PCR; TCRdb stores just in-frame clones and leaves some out. This sample carries some 2,000,000 clones, around 95% of them seen once, and the ten largest clones take 0.13%. The specimen sequenced was naive CD4+ T cells sorted from blood. Subset defined: CD45RA+ positively selected. The receptors stem from a man in his late teens or twenties in good health.

V and J are TRBV28 and TRBJ2-3; the match to TRBD1 covers 7 bases. The CDR3 is made up of 15 amino acids. Germline V lookup: CDR1 MDHEN, CDR2 SYDVKM. Losses at the gene ends were 3 bases for V and 1 base for J; bases not matched to a gene: 4. The CDR3 protein is CASSFRGLGTDTQYF. The CDR3 coding sequence is TGTGCCAGCAGTTTCAGGGGGTTGGGCACAGATACGCAGTATTTT.

The chain joins TRBV18 to TRBJ1-1; 9 bases match TRBD1. This CDR3 has 17 amino acids. Germline V lookup: CDR1 KGHSH, CDR2 LQKENI. After removal of 6 bases from V and 13 bases from J, the junction contained 24 bases not matched to a gene. In nucleotides, the CDR3 is TGTGCCAGCTCTCAATCCAATGCGCCACAGGGGGCGTTGAGGGATTTCTTT. Translation: CASSQSNAPQGALRDFF.

The chain employs TRBV5-1 and TRBJ2-2; no reliable D call. Germline CDR1 and CDR2: SGHRS and YFSETQ. V was trimmed by 0 bases and J by 0 bases, leaving 6 bases between them. The CDR3 contains 15 residues. The CDR3 here is CASSLGLPNTGELFF. CDR3 nucleotide sequence: TGCGCCAGCAGCTTGGGTCTGCCGAACACCGGGGAGCTGTTTTTT.

J is TRBJ2-1 and V is TRBV18; possible D gene TRBD2, 6 bases. Per germline, CDR1 KGHSH and CDR2 LQKENI. The CDR3 spans 15 residues. Trimming pared 6 bases from V and 4 bases from J, leaving 16 bases between. The CDR3 loop is CASSLGLALYNEQFF. CDR3 in DNA: TGTGCCAGCTCCCTCGGGCTAGCGCTTTACAATGAGCAGTTCTTC. The variable domain in full, with the rest retrieved from reference TRBV18 and TRBJ2-1, is NAGVMQNPRHLVRRRGQEARLRCSPMKGHSHVYWYRQLPEEGLKFMVYLQKENIIDESGMPKERFSAEFPKEGPSILRIQQVVRGDSAAYFCASSLGLALYNEQFFGPGTRLTVL.

The gene calls are TRBV4-1 and TRBJ2-7, with D perhaps TRBD2 (6 bases). Germline V gene lookup returns CDR1 MGHRA and CDR2 YSYEKL. This CDR3 contains 13 residues. V lost 4 bases to trimming and J lost 2 bases, with 9 bases between them. CDR3 region: CASSRGLPYEQYF. In DNA form, the CDR3 reads TGCGCCAGCAGCCGTGGACTACCCTACGAGCAGTACTTC.